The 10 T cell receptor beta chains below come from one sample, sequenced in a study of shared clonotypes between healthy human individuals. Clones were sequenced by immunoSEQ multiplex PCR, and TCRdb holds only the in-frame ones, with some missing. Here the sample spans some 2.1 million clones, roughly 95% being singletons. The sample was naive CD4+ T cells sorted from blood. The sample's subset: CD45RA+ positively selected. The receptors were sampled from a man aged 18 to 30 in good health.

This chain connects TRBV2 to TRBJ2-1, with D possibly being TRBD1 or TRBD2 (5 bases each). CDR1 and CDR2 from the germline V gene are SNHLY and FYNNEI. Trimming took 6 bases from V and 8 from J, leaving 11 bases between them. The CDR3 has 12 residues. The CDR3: CASRERDDEQFF. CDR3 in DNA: TGTGCCAGCAGGGAAAGGGACGATGAGCAGTTCTTC. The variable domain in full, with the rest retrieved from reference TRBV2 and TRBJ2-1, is EPEVTQTPSHQVTQMGQEVILRCVPISNHLYFYWYRQILGQKVEFLVSFYNNEISEKSEIFDDQFSVERPDGSNFTLKIRSTKLEDSAMYFCASRERDDEQFFGPGTRLTVL.

DNA for the CDR3: TGTGCCAGCAGCCAAAACACAGGGGATGGTGGCTACACCTTC. It encodes CASSQNTGDGGYTF. This chain connects TRBV11-1 to TRBJ1-2; 7 bases align to TRBD1. The V gene's germline CDR1 is SGHAT and CDR2 FQDESV (reference sequence). The CDR3 is made up of 14 amino acids. V dropped 5 bases and J dropped 7; count of bases not matched to a gene: 10.

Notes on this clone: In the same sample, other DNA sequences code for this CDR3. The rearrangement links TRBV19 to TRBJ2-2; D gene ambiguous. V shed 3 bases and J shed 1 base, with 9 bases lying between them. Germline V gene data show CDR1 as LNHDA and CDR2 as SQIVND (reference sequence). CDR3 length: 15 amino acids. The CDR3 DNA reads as TGTGCCAGTAGTATCGGAGACAAGAACACCGGGGAGCTGTTTTTT. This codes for CASSIGDKNTGELFF.

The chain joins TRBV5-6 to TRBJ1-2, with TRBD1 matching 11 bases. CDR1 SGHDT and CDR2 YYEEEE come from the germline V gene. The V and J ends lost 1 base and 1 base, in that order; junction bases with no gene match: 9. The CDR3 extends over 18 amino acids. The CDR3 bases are TGTGCCAGCAGCTTGACCGGGACAGGGGGAGGGATTAACTATGGCTACACCTTC. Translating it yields CASSLTGTGGGINYGYTF.

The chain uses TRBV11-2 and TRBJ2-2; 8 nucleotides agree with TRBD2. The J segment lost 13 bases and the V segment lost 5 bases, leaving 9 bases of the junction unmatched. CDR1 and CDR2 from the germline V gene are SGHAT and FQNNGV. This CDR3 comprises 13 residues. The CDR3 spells CASSPLLAGGLFF. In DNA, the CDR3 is TGTGCCAGCAGCCCTCTGCTGGCGGGAGGGCTGTTTTTT.

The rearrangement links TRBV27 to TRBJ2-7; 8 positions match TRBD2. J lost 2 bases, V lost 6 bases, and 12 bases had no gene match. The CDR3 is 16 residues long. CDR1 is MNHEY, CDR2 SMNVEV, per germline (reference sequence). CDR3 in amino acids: CASRLLGGAGAYEQYF. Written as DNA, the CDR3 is TGTGCCAGCAGACTCTTAGGGGGAGCGGGGGCCTACGAGCAGTACTTC.

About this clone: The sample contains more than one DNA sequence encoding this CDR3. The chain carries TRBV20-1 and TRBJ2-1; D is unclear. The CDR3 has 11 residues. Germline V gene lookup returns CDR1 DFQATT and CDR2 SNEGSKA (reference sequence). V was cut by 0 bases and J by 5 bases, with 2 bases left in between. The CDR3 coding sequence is TGCAGTGCTAGAGAGGACAATGAGCAGTTCTTC. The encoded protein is CSAREDNEQFF.

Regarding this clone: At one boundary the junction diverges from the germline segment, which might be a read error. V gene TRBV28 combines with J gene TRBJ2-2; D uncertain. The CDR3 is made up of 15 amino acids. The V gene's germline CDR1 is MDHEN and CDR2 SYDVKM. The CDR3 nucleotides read TGTGCCATCAGTGGGTCAGGAGCGAACACCGGGGAGCTGTTTTTT. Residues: CAISGSGANTGELFF.

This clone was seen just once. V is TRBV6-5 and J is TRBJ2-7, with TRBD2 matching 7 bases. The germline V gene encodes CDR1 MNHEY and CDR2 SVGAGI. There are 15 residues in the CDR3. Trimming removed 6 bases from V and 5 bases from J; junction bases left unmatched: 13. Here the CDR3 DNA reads TGTGCCAGCAGCCCTACCGCCGGGACTACAAACGAGCAGTACTTC. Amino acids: CASSPTAGTTNEQYF.

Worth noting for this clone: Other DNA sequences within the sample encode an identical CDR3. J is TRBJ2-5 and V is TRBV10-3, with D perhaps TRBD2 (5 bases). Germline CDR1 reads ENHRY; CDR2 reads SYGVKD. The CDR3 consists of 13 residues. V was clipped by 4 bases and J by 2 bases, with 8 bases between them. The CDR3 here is CAISVSGQETQYF. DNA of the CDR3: TGTGCCATCAGTGTAAGCGGACAAGAGACCCAGTACTTC.